These 17 T cell receptor beta chains were sequenced from one sample in a study of identical twins. TCRdb used MiXCR to reprocess the 5' RACE reads, holding one entry per CDR3 protein. This sample has 300,000 to 400,000 distinct CDR3 sequences, with around 9.7% found just once. Sequenced: naive T cells sorted from blood. The receptors shown here come from a woman between 45 and 60 years old in good health.

V gene TRBV12-3 or TRBV12-4 combines with J gene TRBJ2-2, with D possibly TRBD1 on 5 matching bases. Trimming cost V 4 bases and J 1 base, with 13 bases left between them. The CDR3 totals 16 residues. This CDR3 reads CASSSTGKLNTGELFF. In DNA form, the CDR3 reads TGTGCCAGCAGTTCAACAGGAAAATTGAACACCGGGGAGCTGTTTTTT.

The table lists this clonotype with many counts. The chain carries TRBV5-1 and TRBJ2-1; D is ambiguous. Germline V CDR1 and CDR2: SGHRS, YFSETQ. V was cut by 4 bases and J by 4 bases, with 21 bases left in between. This CDR3 has 17 amino acids. The DNA of the CDR3 is TGCGCCAGCAGCCATAACGGACCCGCTAGAGATTACAATGAGCAGTTCTTC. This gives the protein CASSHNGPARDYNEQFF.

Note on this clonotype: No conserved phenylalanine or tryptophan is present at the end of the CDR3, so a read error is the likely explanation. The chain has TRBV10-3 and TRBJ1-1, with D unresolved. The CDR3 is 13 residues long. Germline CDR1 ENHRY, CDR2 SYGVKD. Deletions cut 4 bases from V and 6 bases from J, with 12 bases between. The CDR3 sequence: CAISVYREAEAFL. The CDR3 DNA reads as TGTGCCATCAGTGTTTACCGGGAAGCTGAAGCTTTCTTG.

V and J are TRBV5-6 and TRBJ2-7; weak D call: TRBD1 (5 bases). Germline CDR1 is SGHDT and CDR2 is YYEEEE. CDR3 length: 14 residues. Trimming left V 5 bases short and J 6 bases short, with 18 bases between. CDR3 amino acids: CASSLKGRASEQYF. In DNA form, the CDR3 reads TGTGCCAGCAGTTTAAAAGGCAGGGCTAGCGAGCAGTACTTC.

This clonotype was seen more than once but under ten times. V and J are TRBV4-1 and TRBJ2-7, with 12 bases matching TRBD2. The CDR3 runs to 15 residues. The junction had 2 bases not matched to a gene; V was cut back by 1 base and J by 4 bases. Looked up from germline, CDR1 is MGHRA and CDR2 is YSYEKL. CDR3 coding DNA: TGCGCCAGCAGCCAAGGGACTAGCGGGAATTACGAGCAGTACGTC. This encodes CASSQGTSGNYEQYV.

The chain combines TRBV24-1 with TRBJ2-1; D is possibly TRBD1 or TRBD2 (6 bases each). In germline, CDR1 is KGHDR, CDR2 SFDVKD. CDR3 length equals 15 residues. V was trimmed by 5 bases and J by 5 bases, leaving 15 bases between them. CDR3 amino acids: CATSGGALQDNEQFF. In nucleotides, the CDR3 is TGTGCCACCAGTGGGGGGGCCCTCCAGGACAATGAGCAGTTCTTC.

This rearrangement joins TRBV10-3 to TRBJ2-7, with TRBD1 identical over 9 bases. The ends lost 2 bases at V and 4 bases at J; junction bases unmatched: 3. Germline lookup yields CDR1 ENHRY and CDR2 SYGVKD. The CDR3 length is 14 residues. CDR3 nucleotide sequence: TGTGCCATCAGTGAGGGGACAGGGAGGTACGAGCAGTACTTC. Protein sequence: CAISEGTGRYEQYF.

The V and J genes are TRBV10-3 and TRBJ2-3; no clear D gene. Trimming removed 7 bases from V and 3 bases from J, with 8 bases in between. This CDR3 is built from 12 residues. Germline lookup yields CDR1 ENHRY and CDR2 SYGVKD. The CDR3 is CAINEGTDTQYF. CDR3 coding DNA: TGTGCCATCAATGAAGGTACAGATACGCAGTATTTT.

This clonotype was counted a few times. The rearrangement joins TRBV7-7 to TRBJ2-3, with 9 bases that match TRBD1. V gave up 5 bases and J gave up 7 bases; unmatched junction bases: 7. There are 14 residues in the CDR3. The germline V gene has CDR1 SSHAT and CDR2 FNYEAQ (reference sequence). The CDR3 loop reads CASSLRQGEYTQYF. The CDR3 nucleotides are TGTGCCAGCAGCCTAAGACAGGGGGAATATACGCAGTATTTT.

The chain uses TRBV20-1 and TRBJ2-7; 12 nucleotides match TRBD2. CDR3 length equals 14 residues. V shed 6 bases, J shed 0 bases, and the junction held 3 bases outside the gene matches. Germline V CDR1 and CDR2: DFQATT, SNEGSKA (reference sequence). The CDR3 DNA sequence: TGCAGTGCCAAGACTAGCGGGAGCTCCTACGAGCAGTACTTC. Protein sequence: CSAKTSGSSYEQYF.

This clonotype was found once. This chain uses TRBV7-2 with TRBJ2-7, with D tentatively TRBD2 (6 bases). V was cut by 5 bases and J by 4 bases, with 9 bases left in between. Germline V lookup: CDR1 SGHTA, CDR2 FQGNSA. This CDR3 has 12 amino acids. CDR3 region: CASSLREYEQYF. CDR3 in DNA: TGTGCCAGCAGCCTCCGGGAGTACGAGCAGTACTTC.

This clonotype was observed at least ten times. The gene calls are TRBV10-2 and TRBJ1-2; D gene unclear. CDR1 is WSHSY and CDR2 is SAAADI in the germline V gene. V dropped 6 bases and J dropped 7 bases, with 12 bases sitting between them. This CDR3 spans 12 amino acids. The CDR3 DNA reads as TGCGCCAGCAGCCGGGCCCAGGCTGGCTACACCTTC. Amino acids: CASSRAQAGYTF.

The chain is built from TRBV7-9 and TRBJ2-2; D is possibly TRBD2 (6 bases). The CDR3 length is 13 residues. Germline V lookup: CDR1 SEHNR, CDR2 FQNEAQ (reference sequence). The germline V and J ends were trimmed by 5 bases and 6 bases, with 10 bases remaining between them. Here the CDR3 reads CASSPRDSGELFF. CDR3 nucleotides: TGTGCCAGCAGCCCCAGGGACTCCGGGGAGCTGTTTTTT. The full variable domain, in which reference TRBV7-9 and TRBJ2-2 provide the parts outside the CDR3, is DTGVSQNPRHKITKRGQNVTFRCDPISEHNRLYWYRQTLGQGPEFLTYFQNEAQLEKSRLLSDRFSAERPKGSFSTLEIQRTEQGDSAMYLCASSPRDSGELFFGEGSRLTVL.

The rearrangement joins TRBV9 to TRBJ2-1; D ambiguous. From germline, CDR1 is SGDLS and CDR2 YYNGEE. This CDR3 region has 15 residues. V was pared by 1 base and J by 5 bases, with 13 bases between. CDR3 DNA sequence: TGTGCCAGCAGCGTATACTCTGGTCCGGACAATGAGCAGTTCTTC. As protein: CASSVYSGPDNEQFF.

In this sample, this clonotype turned up a few times. The V and J genes are TRBV7-2 and TRBJ1-5; tentatively, D is TRBD1 (6 bases). Trimming removed 4 bases at V and 6 bases at J, with 10 bases between. Germline V gene lookup returns CDR1 SGHTA and CDR2 FQGNSA. This CDR3 is built from 13 residues. The CDR3 DNA is TGTGCCAGCAGCTACACACAGGGTCAGCCCCAGCATTTT. Encoded protein: CASSYTQGQPQHF.

This clonotype was seen ten or more times. CDR3 residues: CASSYSGRGRDTQYF. CDR3 sequence (DNA): TGTGCCAGCAGTTACTCCGGCAGGGGTCGGGATACGCAGTATTTT. The V call is TRBV6-5, the J call TRBJ2-3, with TRBD1 as a possible D gene (6 bases). V lost 0 bases and J 6 bases, leaving 13 bases between the germline ends. The CDR3 spans 15 residues. In germline, CDR1 is MNHEY, CDR2 SVGAGI.

This clonotype occurred many times. The chain joins TRBV4-2 to TRBJ1-5, with 8 positions matching TRBD1. The CDR3 has 14 residues. V shed 2 bases, J shed 6 bases, and the junction held 3 bases outside the gene matches. Germline CDR1 LGHNA, CDR2 YNFKEQ. The CDR3 DNA reads as TGTGCCAGCAGCCAAACAGGGGGGGGTCAGCCCCAGCATTTT. It specifies CASSQTGGGQPQHF.